Listed here is a single T cell receptor (beta chain). These data belong to a study of CD8 T cells in Susac syndrome. This CDR3 has 15 residues. Germline V CDR1 and CDR2: SGHRS, YFSETQ. V lost 5 bases, J lost 0 bases, and 5 bases stayed unmatched. RNA in amounts of roughly 0.45 to 1 ug was reverse transcribed with random hexamers. TCRdb reprocessed the immunoSEQ multiplex PCR reads with MiXCR, giving one entry per CDR3 protein. The table records about 200,000 distinct CDR3 sequences, over 90% of them present only once. The specimen was CD4+ T cells from PBMCs. J is TRBJ2-1 and V is TRBV5-1; 7 bases line up with TRBD2. The TCR originated in a human donor with multiple sclerosis. Here the CDR3 DNA reads TGCGCCAGCAGTCCCGGGACTACCTCCTACAATGAGCAGTTCTTC. Translation: CASSPGTTSYNEQFF.